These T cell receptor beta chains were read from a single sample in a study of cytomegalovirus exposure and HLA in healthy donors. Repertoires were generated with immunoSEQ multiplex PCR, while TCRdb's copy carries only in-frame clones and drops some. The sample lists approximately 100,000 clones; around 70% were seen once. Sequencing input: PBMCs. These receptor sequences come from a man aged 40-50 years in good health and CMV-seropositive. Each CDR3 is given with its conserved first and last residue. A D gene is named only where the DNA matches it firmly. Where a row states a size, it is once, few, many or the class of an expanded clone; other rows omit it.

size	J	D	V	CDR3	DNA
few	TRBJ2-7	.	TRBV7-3	CASSLADSYEQYF	TGTGCCAGCAGCTTGGCAGACTCCTACGAGCAGTACTTC
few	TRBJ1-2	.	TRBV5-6	CASSFPEGYGYTF	TGTGCCAGCAGCTTCCCCGAGGGCTATGGCTACACCTTC
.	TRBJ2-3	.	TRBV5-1	CASSLGQVTDTQYF	TGCGCCAGCAGCTTGGGGCAGGTCACAGATACGCAGTATTTT
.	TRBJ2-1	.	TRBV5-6	CASSLRHFYNEQFF	TGTGCCAGCAGCTTACGACACTTTTACAATGAGCAGTTCTTC
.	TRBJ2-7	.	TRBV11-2	CASRLGFSSYEQYF	TGTGCCAGCAGGTTAGGGTTCAGCTCCTACGAGCAGTACTTC
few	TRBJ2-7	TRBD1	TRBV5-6	CASSYWLTGNEQYF	TGTGCCAGCAGCTACTGGCTGACAGGGAACGAGCAGTACTTC
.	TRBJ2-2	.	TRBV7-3	CASSLKASPGELFF	TGTGCCAGCAGCTTGAAGGCTAGCCCCGGGGAGCTGTTTTTT
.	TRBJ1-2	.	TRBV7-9	CASSLVAGSGGYTF	TGTGCCAGCAGCTTAGTTGCCGGGTCCGGTGGCTACACCTTC
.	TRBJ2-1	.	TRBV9	CASSDFGTYNEQFF	TGTGCCAGCAGCGATTTCGGGACCTACAATGAGCAGTTCTTC
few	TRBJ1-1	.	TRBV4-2	CASSQVGGAGEAFF	TGTGCCAGCAGCCAAGTCGGAGGGGCCGGTGAAGCTTTCTTT
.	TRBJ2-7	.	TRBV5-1	CASSKEIGYEQYF	TGCGCCAGCAGCAAGGAGATCGGTTACGAGCAGTACTTC
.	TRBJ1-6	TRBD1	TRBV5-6	CASSLDWTGDYSPLHF	TGTGCCAGCAGCTTGGATTGGACAGGGGATTATTCACCCCTCCACTTT
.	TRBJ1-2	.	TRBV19	CASSLDSAYGYTF	TGTGCCAGTAGTTTGGACAGCGCCTATGGCTACACCTTC
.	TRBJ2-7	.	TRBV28	CASSLNRFQGKTHEQYF	TGTGCCAGCAGTTTAAATCGGTTCCAGGGGAAAACCCACGAGCAGTACTTC
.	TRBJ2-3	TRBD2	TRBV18	CASSPRWREGSTDTQYF	TGTGCCAGCTCACCACGCTGGCGGGAGGGAAGCACAGATACGCAGTATTTT
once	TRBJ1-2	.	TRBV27	CASSLSMGGLYGYTF	TGTGCCAGCAGTTTATCGATGGGGGGACTCTATGGCTACACCTTC
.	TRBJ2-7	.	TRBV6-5	CASSYSAQGSSYEQYF	TGTGCCAGCAGTTACTCGGCTCAGGGGAGCTCCTACGAGCAGTACTTC
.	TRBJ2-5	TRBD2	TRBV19	CASSIFRAGGEETQYF	TGTGCCAGTAGTATTTTCAGGGCGGGAGGTGAAGAGACCCAGTACTTC
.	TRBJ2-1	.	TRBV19	CASSVRYEQFF	TGTGCCAGTAGTGTGAGGTATGAGCAGTTCTTC
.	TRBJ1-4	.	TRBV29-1	CSVVSLNEKLFF	TGCAGCGTTGTGAGCCTTAATGAAAAACTGTTTTTT
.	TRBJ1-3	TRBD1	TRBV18	CASSPVTGGVGNTIYF	TGTGCCAGCTCACCGGTGACAGGGGGCGTTGGAAACACCATATATTTT
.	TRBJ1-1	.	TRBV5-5	CASSLDIRNTEAFF	TGTGCCAGCAGTTTGGACATCCGGAACACTGAAGCTTTCTTT
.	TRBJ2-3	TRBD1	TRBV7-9	CASSPPRQGIRDTQYF	TGTGCCAGCAGTCCTCCACGACAGGGGATAAGGGATACGCAGTATTTT
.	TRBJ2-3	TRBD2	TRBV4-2	CASSLLLAGGRDTQYF	TGTGCCAGCAGCCTCCTACTAGCGGGAGGGCGAGATACGCAGTATTTT
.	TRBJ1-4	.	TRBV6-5	CASTRVGEKLFF	TGTGCCAGCACCAGGGTAGGAGAAAAACTGTTTTTT
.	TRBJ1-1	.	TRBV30	CAWSAQGYTEAFF	TGTGCCTGGAGTGCTCAGGGTTACACTGAAGCTTTCTTT
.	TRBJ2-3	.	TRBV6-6	CASSYSSRGGADTQYF	TGTGCCAGCAGTTACTCTTCCCGGGGAGGAGCAGATACGCAGTATTTT
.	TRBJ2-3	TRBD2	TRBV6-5	CASSYDGGGTDTQYF	TGTGCCAGCAGTTACGACGGCGGGGGTACAGATACGCAGTATTTT
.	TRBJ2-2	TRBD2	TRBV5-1	CASSLLAERTGELFF	TGCGCCAGCAGCTTGCTAGCGGAACGCACCGGGGAGCTGTTTTTT
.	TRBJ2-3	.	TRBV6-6	CASSFRGTYSDTQYF	TGTGCCAGCAGTTTTCGGGGGACCTATTCGGATACGCAGTATTTT
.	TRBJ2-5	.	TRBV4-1	CASSQEGTPETQYF	TGCGCCAGCAGCCAAGAGGGGACTCCAGAGACCCAGTACTTC
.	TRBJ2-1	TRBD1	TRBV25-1	CASSEGQGDEQFF	TGTGCCAGCAGTGAGGGACAGGGAGATGAGCAGTTCTTC
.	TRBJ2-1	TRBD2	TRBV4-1	CASSQDGLAGGQFF	TGCGCCAGCAGCCAAGACGGACTAGCGGGGGGGCAGTTCTTC
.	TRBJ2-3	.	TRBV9	CASSGQVEATDTQYF	TGTGCCAGCAGCGGCCAAGTTGAGGCAACAGATACGCAGTATTTT
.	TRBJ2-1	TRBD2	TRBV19	CASTGLAFHEQFF	TGTGCCAGTACGGGACTAGCATTCCATGAGCAGTTCTTC
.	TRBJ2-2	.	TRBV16	CASSQFLQGGNTGELFF	TGTGCCAGCAGCCAATTTCTGCAGGGGGGTAACACCGGGGAGCTGTTTTTT
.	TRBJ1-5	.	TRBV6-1	CASSQGIRQPQHF	TGTGCCAGCAGTCAGGGAATCCGTCAGCCCCAGCATTTT
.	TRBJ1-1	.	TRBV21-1	CASSSRTARNTEAFF	TGTGCCAGCAGCAGTAGGACAGCGAGGAACACTGAAGCTTTCTTT
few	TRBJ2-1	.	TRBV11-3	CASSPKAGGNRNEQFF	TGTGCCAGCAGCCCGAAAGCGGGTGGGAATCGGAATGAGCAGTTCTTC
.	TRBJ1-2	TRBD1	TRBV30	CAWSVVTGVVGYTF	TGTGCCTGGAGTGTAGTGACAGGGGTTGTTGGCTACACCTTC
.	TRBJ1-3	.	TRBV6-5	CASSSTTRSGNTIYF	TGTGCCAGCAGTTCCACGACACGCTCTGGAAACACCATATATTTT
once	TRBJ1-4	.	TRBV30	CAWHGQSHEKLFF	TGTGCCTGGCATGGCCAGTCGCATGAAAAACTGTTTTTT
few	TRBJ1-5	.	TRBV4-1	CASSQATANQPQHF	TGCGCCAGCAGCCAAGCAACAGCTAATCAGCCCCAGCATTTT
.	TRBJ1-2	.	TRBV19	CASSIPGAYGYTF	TGTGCCAGTAGTATTCCAGGGGCTTATGGCTACACCTTC
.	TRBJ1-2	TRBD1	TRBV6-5	CASSYQTGDYGYTF	TGTGCCAGCAGTTACCAGACAGGGGATTATGGCTACACCTTC
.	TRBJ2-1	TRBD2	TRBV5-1	CASSLAWPSGSFEQFF	TGCGCCAGCAGCTTGGCATGGCCTAGCGGGAGTTTTGAGCAGTTCTTC
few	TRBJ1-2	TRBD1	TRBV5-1	CASRLSEGANYGYTF	TGCGCCAGCAGATTATCGGAGGGGGCGAACTATGGCTACACCTTC
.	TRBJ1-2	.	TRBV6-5	CASRAGQYYGYTF	TGTGCCAGCCGGGCCGGACAGTACTATGGCTACACCTTC
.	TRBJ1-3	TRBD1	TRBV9	CASSVGTGAGNTIYF	TGTGCCAGCAGCGTAGGAACAGGGGCTGGAAACACCATATATTTT
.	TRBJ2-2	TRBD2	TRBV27	CASRPDGGARTGELFF	TGTGCCAGCAGACCGGACGGGGGGGCGCGAACCGGGGAGCTGTTTTTT
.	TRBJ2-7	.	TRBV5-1	CASSLSDGGISYEQYF	TGCGCCAGCAGCTTGTCCGATGGCGGTATCTCCTACGAGCAGTACTTC
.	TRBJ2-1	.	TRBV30	CAWEARRSSYNEQFF	TGTGCCTGGGAGGCAAGGCGGTCCTCCTACAATGAGCAGTTCTTC
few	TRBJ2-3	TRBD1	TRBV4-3	CASSQGQGWDTQYF	TGCGCCAGCAGCCAGGGACAGGGGTGGGATACGCAGTATTTT
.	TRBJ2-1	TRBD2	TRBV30	CAWSGASGRDEQFF	TGTGCCTGGAGTGGGGCTAGCGGGAGAGATGAGCAGTTCTTC
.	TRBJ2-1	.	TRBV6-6	CASSPNYNEQFF	TGTGCCAGCAGTCCCAACTACAATGAGCAGTTCTTC